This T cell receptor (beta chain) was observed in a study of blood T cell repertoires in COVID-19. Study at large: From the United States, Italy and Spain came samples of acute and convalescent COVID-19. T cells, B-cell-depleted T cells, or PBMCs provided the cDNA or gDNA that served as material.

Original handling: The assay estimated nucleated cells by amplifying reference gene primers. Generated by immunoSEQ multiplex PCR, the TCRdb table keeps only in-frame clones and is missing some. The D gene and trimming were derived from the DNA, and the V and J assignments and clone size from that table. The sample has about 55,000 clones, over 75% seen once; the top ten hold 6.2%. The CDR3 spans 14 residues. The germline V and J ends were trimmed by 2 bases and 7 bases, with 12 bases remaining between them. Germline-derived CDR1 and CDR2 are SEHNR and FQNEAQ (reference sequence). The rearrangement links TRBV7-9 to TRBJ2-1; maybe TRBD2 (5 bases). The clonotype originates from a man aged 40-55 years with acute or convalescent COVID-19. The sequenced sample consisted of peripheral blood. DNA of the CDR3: TGTGCCAGCAGCTTAATGGGAGAACGAAATGAGCAGTTCTTC. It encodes CASSLMGERNEQFF.